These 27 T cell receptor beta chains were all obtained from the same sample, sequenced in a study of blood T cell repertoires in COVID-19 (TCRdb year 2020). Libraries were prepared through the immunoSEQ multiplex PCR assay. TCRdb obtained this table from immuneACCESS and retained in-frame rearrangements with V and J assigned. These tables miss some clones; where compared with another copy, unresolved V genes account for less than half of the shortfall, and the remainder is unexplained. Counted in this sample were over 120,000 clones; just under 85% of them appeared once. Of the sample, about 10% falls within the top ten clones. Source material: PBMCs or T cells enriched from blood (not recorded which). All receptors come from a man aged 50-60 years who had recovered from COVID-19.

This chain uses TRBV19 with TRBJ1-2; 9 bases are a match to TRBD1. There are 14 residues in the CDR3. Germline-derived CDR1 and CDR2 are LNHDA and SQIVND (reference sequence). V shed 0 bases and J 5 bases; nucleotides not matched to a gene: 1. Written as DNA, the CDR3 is TGTGCCAGTAGTATAGAGGACAGGGGATATGGCTACACCTTC. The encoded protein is CASSIEDRGYGYTF.

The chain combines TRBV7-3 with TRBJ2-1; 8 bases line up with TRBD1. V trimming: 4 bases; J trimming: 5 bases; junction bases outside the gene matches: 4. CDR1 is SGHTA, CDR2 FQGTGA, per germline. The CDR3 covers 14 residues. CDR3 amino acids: CASSYDRGHNEQFF. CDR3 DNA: TGTGCCAGCAGCTACGACAGGGGACACAATGAGCAGTTCTTC.

The CDR3 coding sequence is TGTGCCAGCAAAGACAGGGGCCAAGAGACCCAGTACTTC. It encodes CASKDRGQETQYF. The chain couples TRBV2 to TRBJ2-5; 8 bases map to TRBD1. CDR3 length: 13 amino acids. V was clipped by 7 bases and J by 1 base; unmatched bases: 2. Germline CDR1 SNHLY, CDR2 FYNNEI.

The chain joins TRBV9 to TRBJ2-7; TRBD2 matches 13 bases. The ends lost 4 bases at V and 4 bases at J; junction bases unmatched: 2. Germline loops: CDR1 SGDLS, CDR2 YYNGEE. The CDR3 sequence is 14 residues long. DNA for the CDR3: TGTGCCAGCAGCATGGGACTAGCGGGGTACGAGCAGTACTTC. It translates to CASSMGLAGYEQYF. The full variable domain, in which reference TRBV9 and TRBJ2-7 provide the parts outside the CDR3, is DSGVTQTPKHLITATGQRVTLRCSPRSGDLSVYWYQQSLDQGLQFLIQYYNGEERAKGNILERFSAQQFPDLHSELNLSSLELGDSALYFCASSMGLAGYEQYFGPGTRLTVT.

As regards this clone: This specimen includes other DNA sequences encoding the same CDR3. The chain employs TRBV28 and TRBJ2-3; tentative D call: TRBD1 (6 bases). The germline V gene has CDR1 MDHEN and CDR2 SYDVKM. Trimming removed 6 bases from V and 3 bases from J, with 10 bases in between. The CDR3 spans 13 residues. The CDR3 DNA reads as TGTGCCAGCAGGAGCCAGGGGACAGATACGCAGTATTTT. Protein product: CASRSQGTDTQYF.

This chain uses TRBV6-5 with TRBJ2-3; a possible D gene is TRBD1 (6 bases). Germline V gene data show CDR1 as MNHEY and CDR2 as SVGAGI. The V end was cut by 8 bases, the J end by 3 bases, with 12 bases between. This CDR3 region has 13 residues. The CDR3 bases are TGTGCCAGCGAGGATAGGGGGACAGATACGCAGTATTTT. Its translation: CASEDRGTDTQYF.

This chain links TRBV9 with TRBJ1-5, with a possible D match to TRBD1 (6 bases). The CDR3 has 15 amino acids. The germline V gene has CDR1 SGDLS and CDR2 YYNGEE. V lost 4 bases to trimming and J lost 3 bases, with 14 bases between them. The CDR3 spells CASSLSTGYNQPQHF. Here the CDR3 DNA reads TGTGCCAGCAGCTTATCGACAGGCTACAATCAGCCCCAGCATTTT.

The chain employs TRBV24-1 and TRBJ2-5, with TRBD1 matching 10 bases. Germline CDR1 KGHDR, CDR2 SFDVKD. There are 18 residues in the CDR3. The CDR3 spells CAGSREGGLDRGKETQYF. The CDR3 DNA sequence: TGTGCGGGGTCTAGAGAAGGCGGCCTGGACAGGGGGAAAGAGACCCAGTACTTC.

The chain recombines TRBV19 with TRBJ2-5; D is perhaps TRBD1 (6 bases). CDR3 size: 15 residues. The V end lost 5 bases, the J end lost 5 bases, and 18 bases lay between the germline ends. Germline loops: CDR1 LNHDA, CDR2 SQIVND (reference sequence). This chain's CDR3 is CASSVSGTPTETQYF. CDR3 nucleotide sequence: TGTGCCAGTAGTGTCTCCGGGACACCTACGGAGACCCAGTACTTC. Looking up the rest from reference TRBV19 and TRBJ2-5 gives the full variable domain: DGGITQSPKYLFRKEGQNVTLSCEQNLNHDAMYWYRQDPGQGLRLIYYSQIVNDFQKGDIAEGYSVSREKKESFPLTVTSAQKNPTAFYLCASSVSGTPTETQYFGPGTRLLVL.

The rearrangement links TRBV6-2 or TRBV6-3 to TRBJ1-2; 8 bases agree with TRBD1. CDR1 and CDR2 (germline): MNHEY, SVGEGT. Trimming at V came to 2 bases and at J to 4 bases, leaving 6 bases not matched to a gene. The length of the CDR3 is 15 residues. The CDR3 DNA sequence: TGTGCCAGCAGTTACGCGGACAGGGTCGCCTATGGCTACACCTTC. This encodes CASSYADRVAYGYTF.

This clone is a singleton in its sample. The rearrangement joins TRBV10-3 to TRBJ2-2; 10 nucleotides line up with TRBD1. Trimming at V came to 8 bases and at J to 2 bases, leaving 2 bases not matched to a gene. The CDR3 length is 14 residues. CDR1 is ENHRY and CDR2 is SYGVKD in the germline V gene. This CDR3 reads CAIDRGRNTGELFF. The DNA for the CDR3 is TGTGCCATCGACAGGGGGCGCAACACCGGGGAGCTGTTTTTT.

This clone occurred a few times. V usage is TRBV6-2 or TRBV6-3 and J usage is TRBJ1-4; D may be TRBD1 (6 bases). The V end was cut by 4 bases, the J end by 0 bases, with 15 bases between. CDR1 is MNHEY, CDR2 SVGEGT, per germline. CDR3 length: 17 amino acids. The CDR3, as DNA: TGTGCCAGCAGTTCCGGGACAACCGCTGCAACTAATGAAAAACTGTTTTTT. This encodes CASSSGTTAATNEKLFF.

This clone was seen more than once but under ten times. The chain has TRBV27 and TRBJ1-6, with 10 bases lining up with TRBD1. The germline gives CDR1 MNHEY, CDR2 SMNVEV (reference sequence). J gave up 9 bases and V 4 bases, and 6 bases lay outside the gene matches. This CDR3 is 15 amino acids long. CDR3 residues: CASSSDRGLRSPLHF. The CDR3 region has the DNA TGTGCCAGCAGTTCCGACAGGGGGCTACGTTCACCCCTCCACTTT.

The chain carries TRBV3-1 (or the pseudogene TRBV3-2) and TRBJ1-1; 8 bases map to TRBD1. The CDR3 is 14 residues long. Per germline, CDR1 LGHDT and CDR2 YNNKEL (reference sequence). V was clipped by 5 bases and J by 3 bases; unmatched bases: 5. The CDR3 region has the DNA TGTGCCAGCAGCTGGGGACAGGCGCACACTGAAGCTTTCTTT. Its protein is CASSWGQAHTEAFF.

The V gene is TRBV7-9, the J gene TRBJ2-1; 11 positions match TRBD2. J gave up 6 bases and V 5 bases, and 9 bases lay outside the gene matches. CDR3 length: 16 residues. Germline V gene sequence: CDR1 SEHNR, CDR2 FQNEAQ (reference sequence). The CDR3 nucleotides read TGTGCCAGCAGCCCCGTGGGTAGCGGGGGGGCCAATGAGCAGTTCTTC. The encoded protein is CASSPVGSGGANEQFF.

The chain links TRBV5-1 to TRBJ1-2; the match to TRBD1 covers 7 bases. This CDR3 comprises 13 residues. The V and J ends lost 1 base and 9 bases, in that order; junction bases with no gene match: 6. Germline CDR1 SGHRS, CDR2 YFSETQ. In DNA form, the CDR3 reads TGCGCCAGCAGCTTGACAGGGGAGAAGAGCTACACCTTC. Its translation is CASSLTGEKSYTF.

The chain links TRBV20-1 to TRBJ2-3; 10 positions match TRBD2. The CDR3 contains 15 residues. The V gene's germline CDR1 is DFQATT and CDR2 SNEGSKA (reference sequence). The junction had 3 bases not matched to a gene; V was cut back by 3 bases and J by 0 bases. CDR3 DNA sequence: TGCAGTGCTAGTGATAGCGGGGGGAGCACAGATACGCAGTATTTT. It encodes CSASDSGGSTDTQYF.

The CDR3 sequence is CATSSGTGISGELFF. The CDR3 bases are TGTGCCACCAGCTCCGGGACAGGGATATCCGGGGAGCTGTTTTTT. The chain is built from TRBV24-1 and TRBJ2-2; the match to TRBD1 covers 9 bases. The CDR3 loop spans 15 amino acids. The germline gives CDR1 KGHDR, CDR2 SFDVKD. V lost 7 bases and J lost 6; bases outside the gene matches: 8.

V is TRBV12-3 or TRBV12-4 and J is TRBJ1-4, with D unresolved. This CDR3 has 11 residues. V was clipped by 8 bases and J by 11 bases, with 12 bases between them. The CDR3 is CASGSRFKLFF. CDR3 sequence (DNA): TGTGCCAGCGGATCGAGGTTCAAACTGTTTTTT.

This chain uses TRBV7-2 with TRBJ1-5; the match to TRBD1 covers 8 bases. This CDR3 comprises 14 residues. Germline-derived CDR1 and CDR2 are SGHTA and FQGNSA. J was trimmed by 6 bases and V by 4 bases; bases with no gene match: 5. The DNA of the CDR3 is TGTGCCAGCAGCTCTGGACAGGGAGGTCAGCCCCAGCATTTT. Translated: CASSSGQGGQPQHF.

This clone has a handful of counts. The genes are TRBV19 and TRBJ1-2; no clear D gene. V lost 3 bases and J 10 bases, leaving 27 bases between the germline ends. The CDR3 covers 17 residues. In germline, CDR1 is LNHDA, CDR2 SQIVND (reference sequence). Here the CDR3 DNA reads TGTGCCAGTAGTATCGCCGTATCATCGGGGAAAGTGGTTGTCTACACCTTC. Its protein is CASSIAVSSGKVVVYTF.

CDR3 in DNA: TGTGCCAGCAGTCGCGTGCGGGGCACCGGGGAGCTGTTTTTT. Translating gives CASSRVRGTGELFF. This rearrangement joins TRBV6-2 or TRBV6-3 to TRBJ2-2; TRBD2 is a possible D gene (6 bases). The length of the CDR3 is 14 residues. Trimming took off 5 bases at V and 4 bases at J, with 11 bases between the two ends. Per germline, CDR1 MNHEY and CDR2 SVGEGT.

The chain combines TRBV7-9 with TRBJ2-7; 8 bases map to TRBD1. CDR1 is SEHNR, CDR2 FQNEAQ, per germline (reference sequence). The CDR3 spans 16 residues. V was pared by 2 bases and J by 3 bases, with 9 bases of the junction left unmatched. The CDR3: CASSLRTGTGIYEQYF. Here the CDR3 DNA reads TGTGCCAGCAGCTTAAGAACCGGGACAGGCATCTACGAGCAGTACTTC.

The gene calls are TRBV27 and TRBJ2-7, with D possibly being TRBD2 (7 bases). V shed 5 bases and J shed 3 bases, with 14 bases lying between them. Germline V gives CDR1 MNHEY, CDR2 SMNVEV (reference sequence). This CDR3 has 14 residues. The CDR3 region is CASSRGGLLYEQYF. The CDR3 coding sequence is TGTGCCAGCAGTAGGGGGGGGCTCCTCTACGAGCAGTACTTC.

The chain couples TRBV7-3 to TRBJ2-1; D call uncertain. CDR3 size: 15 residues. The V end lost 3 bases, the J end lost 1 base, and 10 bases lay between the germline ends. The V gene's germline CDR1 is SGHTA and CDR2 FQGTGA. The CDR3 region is CASSLSIGSYNEQFF. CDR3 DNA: TGTGCCAGCAGCTTGAGTATTGGTTCCTACAATGAGCAGTTCTTC.

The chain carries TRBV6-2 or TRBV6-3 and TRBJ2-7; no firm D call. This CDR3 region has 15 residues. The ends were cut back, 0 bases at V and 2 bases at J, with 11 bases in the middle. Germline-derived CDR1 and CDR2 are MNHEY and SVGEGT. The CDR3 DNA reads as TGTGCCAGCAGTTACTCGAGAGGCATACCCTACGAGCAGTACTTC. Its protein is CASSYSRGIPYEQYF.

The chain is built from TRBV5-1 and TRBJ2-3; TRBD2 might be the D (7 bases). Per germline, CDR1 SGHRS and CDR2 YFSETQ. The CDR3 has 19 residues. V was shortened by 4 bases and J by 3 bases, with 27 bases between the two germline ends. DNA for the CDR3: TGCGCCAGCAGCCCCCGGGGGATTGGGGGGGCGGATATTACAGATACGCAGTATTTT. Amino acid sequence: CASSPRGIGGADITDTQYF.